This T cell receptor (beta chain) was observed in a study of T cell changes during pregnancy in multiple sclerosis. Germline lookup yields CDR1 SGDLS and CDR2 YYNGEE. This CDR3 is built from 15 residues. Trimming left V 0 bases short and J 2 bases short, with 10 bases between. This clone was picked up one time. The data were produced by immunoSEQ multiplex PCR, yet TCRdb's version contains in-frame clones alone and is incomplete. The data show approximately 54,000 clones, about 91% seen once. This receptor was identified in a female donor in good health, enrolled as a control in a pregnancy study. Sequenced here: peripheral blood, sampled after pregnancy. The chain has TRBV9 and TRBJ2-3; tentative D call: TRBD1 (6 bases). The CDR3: CASSVGGGTTDTQYF. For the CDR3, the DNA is TGTGCCAGCAGCGTAGGAGGGGGAACCACAGATACGCAGTATTTT.